This T cell receptor (beta chain) is from a study of blood T cell repertoires in COVID-19. Study as a whole: Spain, Italy and the United States supplied samples that represented acute and convalescent COVID-19.

The repertoire was sequenced with immunoSEQ multiplex PCR; TCRdb's copy has only in-frame clones and lacks some. The data hold 150,000 to 200,000 clones, with about 83% observed a single time. Germline V gives CDR1 MDHEN, CDR2 SYDVKM. The CDR3 covers 18 residues. The trim removed 5 bases at V and 0 bases at J, leaving 10 bases unmatched. The chain joins TRBV28 to TRBJ2-3, with 11 positions matching TRBD2. This clonotype was sampled from a man between 18 and 29 years old with active or convalescent COVID-19. The sample consisted of peripheral blood. CDR3 in amino acids: CASSTIAGGPQSTDTQYF. CDR3 nucleotide sequence: TGTGCCAGCAGTACAATAGCGGGAGGGCCTCAAAGCACAGATACGCAGTATTTT.